Listed below are T cell receptor beta chains from one sample, sequenced in a study of identical twins. Via MiXCR, TCRdb re-called the 5' RACE reads, giving one row per CDR3 protein. The sample records around 1.7 million distinct CDR3 sequences, less than 35% being singletons. Sequenced: cord blood. The receptor source for this set is a newborn girl in good health. Both conserved end residues are part of each CDR3. The order of the fields is V gene, CDR3 protein.

TRBV27 CAISPLDTDTQYF
TRBV5-1 CASSLESGRYQETQYF
TRBV5-1 CASSPRTGTYGYTF
TRBV20-1 CSARWGGVDTQYF
TRBV20-1 CSASGGLYNEQFF
TRBV10-3 CAISESATTYEQYF
TRBV7-9 CASSYAGREPYEQYF
TRBV12-3/TRBV12-4 CASSPSYPPNYGYTF
TRBV29-1 CSVAPGPNYGYTF
TRBV12-3/TRBV12-4 CASSSRQGPKRLDEQYF
TRBV6-5 CASRTMGYGYTF
TRBV5-1 CASSLSDVLYGYTF
TRBV29-1 CSVGQSTSGTVQYF
TRBV12-5 CASGSGFNQPQHF
TRBV25-1 CASERDITDTQYF
TRBV20-1 CSAFREGSYNEQFF
TRBV29-1 CSVEPSSTDTQYF
TRBV2 CASLPLAGVPLYNEQFF
TRBV27 CASSLSGAQYNEQFF
TRBV5-1 CASSQGQGPITDTQYF
TRBV29-1 CSVAHGEIYEQYF
TRBV12-3/TRBV12-4 CASNPSSGRSYNEQFF
TRBV7-2 CASSPQAGGYVDTQYF
TRBV20-1 CSLGQYYGYTF
TRBV10-3 CAISESKGSSYEQYF
TRBV5-1 CASSLRSSGSMVFQETQYF
TRBV10-3 CAVASGRESYNEQFF
TRBV27 CASSSYELKTGWNTGAFF
TRBV5-1 CASSLTGYSDNSPLHF